This TCR beta chain was retrieved from a study of blood T cell repertoires in COVID-19. Overall study context: Sites across the United States, Italy and Spain contributed samples from acute and convalescent COVID-19. PBMCs, B-cell-depleted T cells, or T cells provided the cDNA or gDNA that made up the material.

Source study methods: Reference gene primer amplification gave estimated nucleated cell counts. TCRdb keeps only in-frame clones here, not all; method: immunoSEQ multiplex PCR. The V and J calls and the clone size are those of that table, but D and trimming were determined from the DNA. Of just under 300,000 clones detected, about 87% appear once; the ten largest clones hold over 1%. CDR3 length: 15 amino acids. Germline CDR1 is SGHTA and CDR2 is FQGNSA. Trimming removed 2 bases from V and 2 bases from J, with 12 bases in between. The clonotype was recovered from a man aged 65 to 79 with acute or convalescent COVID-19. The sample was peripheral blood. The chain couples TRBV7-2 to TRBJ2-5, with a tentative D call TRBD1 (6 bases). This chain's CDR3 is CASSLPQGLQETQYF. CDR3 in DNA: TGTGCCAGCAGCTTACCACAGGGCCTACAAGAGACCCAGTACTTC.